This TCR beta chain was found in a study of OX40 agonist ivuxolimab in advanced cancers. Study-level background: Three patients, one with hepatocellular carcinoma and two with cutaneous melanoma, responded partially.

Assay used: immunoSEQ multiplex PCR; TCRdb lists only in-frame clones, some missing. Here the sample spans 70,000 to 80,000 clones, around 88% being singletons. This clone is medium-sized (0.01 to 0.1%) by share. The sequence derives from an adult with an advanced solid tumor such as melanoma, head and neck, liver or kidney cancer. The material sequenced was CD4+ or CD8+ T cells sorted from blood, taken in a trial of the OX40 agonist ivuxolimab.

This chain's CDR3 is CASTSSRQGILVSPLHF. The CDR3 DNA sequence: TGTGCCAGTACGTCCTCTCGACAAGGGATTTTGGTTTCACCCCTCCACTTT. This chain connects TRBV19 to TRBJ1-6; D gene unclear. V was trimmed by 7 bases and J by 9 bases, leaving 25 bases between them. The CDR3 has 17 amino acids. CDR1 and CDR2 (germline): LNHDA, SQIVND (reference sequence).